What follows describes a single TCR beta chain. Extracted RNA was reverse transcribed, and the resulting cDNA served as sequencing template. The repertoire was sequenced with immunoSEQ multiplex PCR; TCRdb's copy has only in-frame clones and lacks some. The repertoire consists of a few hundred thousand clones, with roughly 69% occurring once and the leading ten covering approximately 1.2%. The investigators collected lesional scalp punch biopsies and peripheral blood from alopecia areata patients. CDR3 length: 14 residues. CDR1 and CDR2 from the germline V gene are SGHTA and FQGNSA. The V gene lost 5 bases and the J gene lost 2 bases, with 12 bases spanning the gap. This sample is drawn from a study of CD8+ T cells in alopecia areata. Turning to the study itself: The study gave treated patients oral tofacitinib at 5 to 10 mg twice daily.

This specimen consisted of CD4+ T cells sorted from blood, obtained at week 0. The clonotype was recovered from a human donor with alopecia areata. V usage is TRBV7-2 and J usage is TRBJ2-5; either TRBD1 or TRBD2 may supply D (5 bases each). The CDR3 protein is CASSMGTAQETQYF. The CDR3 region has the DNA TGTGCCAGCAGCATGGGGACGGCACAAGAGACCCAGTACTTC.